The clone carrying this TCR beta chain was found a few times. No antigen is known for it. The sample belongs to a study of T-cell reconstitution after alpha-beta-depleted transplantation in children. Findings of the study overall: Among T cells one year after transplant, newly produced cells accounted for most counts and diversity.

Trimming shortened V by 7 bases and J by 0 bases, and 27 bases separated the two germline ends. The germline gives CDR1 SGHVS, CDR2 FNYEAQ. The CDR3 extends over 20 amino acids. Unique molecular identifiers were incorporated during preparation of the TCRbeta library. MiXCR, run by TCRdb on the PCR reads, gives a single entry per CDR3 protein. The data contain 250,000 to 350,000 distinct CDR3 sequences, around 25% of them singletons. This TCR was recovered from a male patient aged 10 to 17 who had a stem cell transplant for acute lymphoblastic leukemia, so the T cells may come from the graft donor. Sample: PBMCs, mostly from graft donor cells, taken 180 days after TCRalphabeta/CD19-depleted stem cell transplant. The V call is TRBV7-6, the J call TRBJ1-4; D unclear. CDR3 residues: CASTPGARVRWSPTNEKLFF. The CDR3 region has the DNA TGTGCCAGCACACCGGGAGCTAGGGTGAGGTGGAGCCCAACTAATGAAAAACTGTTTTTT.